Presented here are 25 T cell receptor beta chains from one specimen sequenced in a study of CD8+CD57+ T cells in acquired aplastic anemia. It was genomic DNA that served as the template for profiling TCR beta VDJ and CDR3. MiXCR, run by TCRdb on the reads, gives a single entry per CDR3 protein. The top ten hold approximately 4% of the sample, which has hundreds of thousands of distinct CDR3 sequences, roughly 64% seen once. The sequencing input was sorted CD4+, CD8+, or CD8+CD57+ T cells (not recorded which) from PBMCs. These receptor sequences come from a human donor in good health, serving as a control.

A note on this clonotype: Germline and junction disagree at one end, which may indicate a read error. The chain is built from TRBV29-1 and TRBJ1-6; D uncertain. Per the germline V gene, CDR1 is SQVTM and CDR2 is ANQGSEA. The CDR3 spans 12 residues. The CDR3 here is CSAGRLNLPLYF. CDR3 sequence (DNA): TGCAGTGCTGGACGGCTTAATTTACCCCTCTACTTT. The full variable domain, completed using reference TRBV29-1 and TRBJ1-6, is SAVISQKPSRDICQRGTSLTIQCQVDSQVTMMFWYRQQPGQSLTLIATANQGSEATYESGFVIDKFPISRPNLTFSTLTVSNMSPEDSSIYLCSAGRLNLPLYFGNGTRLTVT.

At least ten counts were recorded for this clonotype. The chain combines TRBV20-1 with TRBJ2-1; 8 nucleotides agree with TRBD2. V was clipped by 1 base and J by 5 bases; unmatched bases: 4. CDR1 and CDR2 (germline): DFQATT, SNEGSKA (reference sequence). The CDR3 has 14 amino acids. Here the CDR3 reads CSARGEAGDNEQFF. CDR3 nucleotide sequence: TGCAGTGCTAGAGGGGAAGCGGGGGACAATGAGCAGTTCTTC.

The CDR3: CSATQARSGALHF. The CDR3, as DNA: TGCAGTGCTACCCAGGCAAGGTCTGGAGCCCTCCACTTT. The chain carries TRBV20-1 and TRBJ1-6; no clear D gene. The V end lost 4 bases, the J end lost 14 bases, and 18 bases lay between the germline ends. CDR1 and CDR2 (germline): DFQATT, SNEGSKA (reference sequence). The CDR3 runs to 13 residues.

There are a few counts of this clonotype. The chain has TRBV2 and TRBJ2-1, with D unresolved. V was cut by 7 bases and J by 4 bases, with 14 bases left in between. There are 14 residues in the CDR3. Germline CDR1 and CDR2: SNHLY and FYNNEI. CDR3 protein: CASKRTGAYNEQFF. DNA of the CDR3: TGTGCCAGCAAGAGGACGGGTGCATACAATGAGCAGTTCTTC.

On this clonotype: The CDR3 carries no conserved terminal phenylalanine or tryptophan, so it likely arises from a read error. It is unclear where the CDR3 begins or ends on the DNA, so no DNA is shown, and the CDR3 is as TCRdb lists it. The rearrangement joins TRBV7-2 to TRBJ1-2; the table's D call of TRBD1 was not tested on the DNA. The CDR3 region is 13 residues in length, termini included. Germline-derived CDR1 and CDR2 are SGHTA and FQGNSA. CDR3 sequence: CASSSGEGDQPQH.

This clonotype was observed at least ten times. The chain recombines TRBV6-5 with TRBJ1-1; TRBD1 might be the D (6 bases). The CDR3 consists of 16 residues. Germline V gene lookup returns CDR1 MNHEY and CDR2 SVGAGI. V shed 6 bases and J shed 3 bases, with 20 bases lying between them. Here the CDR3 reads CASSPIGYRVDTEAFF. CDR3 bases: TGTGCCAGCAGCCCCATAGGATACAGGGTTGACACTGAAGCTTTCTTT.

Note on this clonotype: The germline gene is not matched at one end of the junction; a read error may be the cause. The V call is TRBV12-3 or TRBV12-4, the J call TRBJ2-3, with D maybe TRBD1 (5 bases). The CDR3 covers 12 residues. CDR3 in amino acids: CASRVRADTQYF. In DNA, the CDR3 is TGCGCCAGCAGGGTCCGCGCAGATACGCAGTATTTT.

Comment on this clonotype: Since the CDR3 does not end with the conserved phenylalanine or tryptophan, this likely comes from a read error. The limits of the CDR3 on the DNA are not certain, so only TCRdb's listed CDR3 is given. V usage is TRBV7-2 and J usage is TRBJ1-5; the table assigns TRBD1, which was not confirmed against the DNA. CDR1 is SGHTA and CDR2 is FQGNSA in the germline V gene. The length of the CDR3 is 13 amino acids, counting both ends. CDR3 protein: CANSPEPGHTDTQ.

The rearrangement uses TRBV3-2 and TRBJ1-1; TRBD1, the table's D call, was not compared with the DNA. TRBV3-2 is annotated as a pseudogene. The CDR3 is 14 residues long. The CDR3 region is CARAGLRGNTEAFF. The CDR3 DNA is TGTGCCAGAGCGGGCCTGAGGGGGAACACTGAAGCTTTCTTT.

With respect to this clonotype: An end of the junction does not agree with germline; a read error may underlie this. The chain carries TRBV9 and TRBJ2-2; TRBD2 is a possible D gene (8 bases). The germline CDR1 and CDR2 sequences are SGDLS and YYNGEE. The length of the CDR3 is 14 residues. CDR3 residues: CASTGGADREDTVF. CDR3 in DNA: TGTGCCAGCACCGGGGGGGCAGACAGGGAGGACACTGTTTTT.

The DNA of the CDR3 is TGCAGTGCTAACGCCGGGGCCAACGACCAGCAGTACTTC. Amino acids: CSANAGANDQQYF. The V call is TRBV20-1, the J call TRBJ2-7; the D call may be TRBD1 or TRBD2 (5 bases each). Germline CDR1 DFQATT, CDR2 SNEGSKA (reference sequence). Trimming shortened V by 4 bases and J by 8 bases, and 18 bases separated the two germline ends. The CDR3 contains 13 residues.

This chain uses TRBV10-3 with TRBJ2-5; TRBD1 aligns across 7 bases. Germline loops: CDR1 ENHRY, CDR2 SYGVKD. J was trimmed by 1 base and V by 6 bases; bases with no gene match: 5. The CDR3 is made up of 14 amino acids. This CDR3 reads CAISRDRSQETQYF. The CDR3 nucleotides are TGTGCCATCAGCCGGGACAGAAGCCAAGAGACCCAGTACTTC.

This chain uses TRBV10-2 with TRBJ1-1; D call uncertain. V lost 7 bases to trimming and J lost 1 base, with 13 bases between them. This CDR3 is built from 14 residues. Germline CDR1 is WSHSY and CDR2 is SAAADI. CDR3 residues: CASIVGLGNTEAFF. Here the CDR3 DNA reads TGCGCCAGCATTGTCGGACTGGGGAACACTGAAGCTTTCTTT.

This clonotype has just one count. One junction end does not reproduce the germline sequence, and a read error may be involved. The rearrangement links TRBV29-1 to TRBJ1-1, with 7 bases aligning to TRBD1. The germline V gene encodes CDR1 SQVTM and CDR2 ANQGSEA. The CDR3 has 14 residues. CDR3 loop: CSVDRTGADTEAFF. The CDR3 DNA follows: TGCAGCGTTGATAGAACAGGGGCAGACACTGAAGCGTTCTTT.

V gene TRBV10-3 combines with J gene TRBJ1-5; the D is unclear. The CDR3 consists of 14 residues. V was pared by 5 bases and J by 5 bases, with 13 bases between. The germline CDR1 and CDR2 sequences are ENHRY and SYGVKD. CDR3 sequence (DNA): TGTGCCATCAGTTATGGCGGGTCCGATCAGCCCCAGCATTTT. Translation: CAISYGGSDQPQHF.

This clonotype was recorded at least ten times. This CDR3 reads CASSQVAGQPEAFF. CDR3 nucleotides: TGTGCCAGCAGCCAAGTTGCCGGACAGCCTGAAGCTTTCTTT. The chain has TRBV3-1 and TRBJ1-1; D possibly corresponds to TRBD1 (6 bases). Trimming left V 1 base short and J 6 bases short, with 12 bases between. The CDR3 is made up of 14 amino acids. Looked up from germline, CDR1 is LGHDT and CDR2 is YNNKEL (reference sequence).

Details on this clonotype: The limits of the CDR3 on the DNA are not certain, so only TCRdb's listed CDR3 is given. This chain links TRBV7-8 with TRBJ1-6. Per germline, CDR1 SGHVS and CDR2 FQNEAQ. The CDR3 region is 17 residues in length, termini included. CDR3 sequence: CASSLERAREQYFALHF.

Ten or more counts support this clonotype. The V and J genes are TRBV2 and TRBJ1-3, with 9 positions matching TRBD1. CDR1 and CDR2 from the germline V gene are SNHLY and FYNNEI. V lost 2 bases, J lost 1 base, and 3 bases stayed unmatched. There are 16 residues in the CDR3. The CDR3 is CASSELQGASGNTIYF. The CDR3 DNA sequence: TGTGCCAGCAGTGAACTACAGGGGGCATCTGGAAACACCATATATTTT.

As concerns this clonotype: The germline gene is not matched at one end of the junction; a read error may be the cause. CDR3 DNA sequence: TGTGCCAGCAGCCCTTCGGTGGGGCATGGCTACGCCTTC. As protein: CASSPSVGHGYAF. This chain uses TRBV9 with TRBJ1-2; possible D gene TRBD1, 5 bases. Per germline, CDR1 SGDLS and CDR2 YYNGEE. CDR3 size: 13 residues.

CDR3 sequence reads: CASRLTAQETQYF. CDR3 coding DNA: TGTGCCAGCAGGTTAACGGCCCAAGAGACCCAGTACTTC. The chain uses TRBV7-6 and TRBJ2-5; D is unclear. V dropped 6 bases and J dropped 1 base, with 9 bases sitting between them. Germline lookup yields CDR1 SGHVS and CDR2 FNYEAQ. The CDR3 is made up of 13 amino acids.

The CDR3 is CASSEDRTSEAFF. CDR3 in DNA: TGTGCCAGCAGTGAAGACCGGACCTCTGAAGCTTTCTTT. The V and J genes are TRBV2 and TRBJ1-1, with no clear D. The germline CDR1 and CDR2 sequences are SNHLY and FYNNEI. The CDR3 runs to 13 residues. The ends were cut back, 1 base at V and 6 bases at J, with 9 bases in the middle.

This clonotype is a singleton in its sample. No conserved phenylalanine or tryptophan is present at the end of the CDR3, so a read error is the likely explanation. The limits of the CDR3 on the DNA are not certain, so only TCRdb's listed CDR3 is given. V and J are TRBV7-6 and TRBJ2-1; TRBD1, the D gene given by the table, was not confirmed from the DNA. The CDR3 length equals 13 residues, ends included. Looked up from germline, CDR1 is SGHVS and CDR2 is FNYEAQ. CDR3 protein: CASSDRRQGETGV.

In regard to this clonotype: Given the absence of the conserved phenylalanine or tryptophan at the CDR3 end, a read error is likely. It is unclear where the CDR3 begins or ends on the DNA, so no DNA is shown, and the CDR3 is as TCRdb lists it. The chain carries TRBV7-2 and TRBJ2-3; TRBD1, as called in the table, went unchecked against the DNA. CDR1 and CDR2 (germline): SGHTA, FQGNSA. Counting both end residues, the CDR3 totals 13 amino acids. The CDR3 here is CASSLEGGTDTYY.

This clonotype was observed a single time. The chain carries TRBV9 and TRBJ1-5; TRBD1 matches 10 bases. With V trimmed by 2 bases and J by 13 bases, 12 bases remained unmatched. The length of the CDR3 is 15 residues. CDR1 SGDLS and CDR2 YYNGEE come from the germline V gene. The CDR3 DNA reads as TGTGCCAGCAGCGTGGGGACAGGGGAAGCTTTCTTTCAGCATTTT. This translates into CASSVGTGEAFFQHF. The entire variable domain, with the rest obtained from reference TRBV9 and TRBJ1-5, is as follows: DSGVTQTPKHLITATGQRVTLRCSPRSGDLSVYWYQQSLDQGLQFLIQYYNGEERAKGNILERFSAQQFPDLHSELNLSSLELGDSALYFCASSVGTGEAFFQHFGDGTRLSIL.

J is TRBJ2-5 and V is TRBV7-2, with D tentatively TRBD1 or TRBD2 (5 bases each). Trimming cost V 1 base and J 14 bases, with 23 bases left between them. The CDR3 extends over 15 amino acids. The germline gives CDR1 SGHTA, CDR2 FQGNSA. CDR3 nucleotides: TGTGCCAGCAGCTTAGGACGGGGCACTGAAGCTTTAGATTACTTC. Translation gives CASSLGRGTEALDYF.